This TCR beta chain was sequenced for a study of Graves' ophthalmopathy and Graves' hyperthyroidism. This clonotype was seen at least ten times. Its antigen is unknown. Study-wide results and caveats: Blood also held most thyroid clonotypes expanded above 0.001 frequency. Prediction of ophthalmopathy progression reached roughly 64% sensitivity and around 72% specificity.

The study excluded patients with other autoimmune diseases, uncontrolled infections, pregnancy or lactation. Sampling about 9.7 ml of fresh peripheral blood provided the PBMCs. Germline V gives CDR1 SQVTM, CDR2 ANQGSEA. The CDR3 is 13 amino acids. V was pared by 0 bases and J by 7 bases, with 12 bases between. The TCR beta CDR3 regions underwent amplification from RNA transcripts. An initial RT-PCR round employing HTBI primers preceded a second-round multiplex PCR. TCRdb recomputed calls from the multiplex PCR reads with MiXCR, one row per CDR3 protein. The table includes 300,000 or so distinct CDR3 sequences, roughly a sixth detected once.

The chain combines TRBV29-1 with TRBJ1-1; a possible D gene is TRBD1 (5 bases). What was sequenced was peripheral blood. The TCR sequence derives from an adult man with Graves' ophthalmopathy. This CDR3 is CSVEDLGRGEAFF. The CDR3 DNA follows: TGCAGCGTTGAAGATCTGGGGCGCGGTGAAGCTTTCTTT. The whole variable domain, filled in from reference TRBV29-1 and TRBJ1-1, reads SAVISQKPSRDICQRGTSLTIQCQVDSQVTMMFWYRQQPGQSLTLIATANQGSEATYESGFVIDKFPISRPNLTFSTLTVSNMSPEDSSIYLCSVEDLGRGEAFFGQGTRLTVV.